This TCR beta chain was sequenced during a study of somatic mutations in cytotoxic T cells in rheumatoid arthritis (TCRdb year 2017). Notes on the research overall: Some V beta antibody-stained T-cell populations were flow-sorted on a FACSAria II or Sony SH800 at nearly 100% purity, and sorted V beta1+ cells also underwent TCRB sequencing. Median age was essentially the same in the patient group and the control group. TCRB deep sequencing was performed for more than 50 rheumatoid arthritis patients and 15 to 20 healthy controls. In newly diagnosed rheumatoid arthritis without treatment, the study examined if expanded CD8+ T-cell clones harbor somatic mutations, relying on TCRB deep sequencing to characterize clonality. Here is what the overall study found, with its caveats: CD8+ T-cell clonality in rheumatoid arthritis patients was not significantly different from that in age-matched healthy controls. The slight underrepresentation of TRBV07 in patients was not corrected for multiple comparisons. The expanded CD8+ clones had unknown antigen targets, and not appearing in virus-specific databases did not rule out that they were virus-specific. CD8+ clonality increased with age in patients (Spearman r of about 0.49) but not in healthy controls. The largest CD8+ clone made up more than 20% of CD8+ cells in about an eighth of the roughly 60 patients, and blood and synovial fluid shared several identical CD8+ TCRB sequences.

The CDR3, from cysteine to phenylalanine, totals 14 residues. CDR3 DNA is the only sequence kept; it has 42 bases, read in frame from the first base. As encoded in the germline V gene, CDR1 is SGHVS while CDR2 is FQNEAQ. V is shortened by 0 bases, J by 8 bases, and the region joining them spans 11 bases. To note about this clone: Its antigen target is currently unknown. No base-level quality is on record; no much larger clone is a single base apart.

With a median age of approximately 56 years (range roughly 20-70) and around 50% female, the healthy controls consisted of under 25 blood donors whose buffy coats were used. Positive magnetic bead selection on an AutoMACS was used to isolate CD4+ and CD8+ cells, with flow cytometry used to check purity. Peripheral blood mononuclear cells were obtained using density gradient separation with Ficoll-Paque PLUS. Nucleospin Tissue or Tissue XS kits were used to extract DNA from CD4-enriched, CD8-enriched or PBMC samples, and a Qubit 2.0 fluorometer was used for quantification. Genomic DNA underwent TCRB CDR3 sequencing using the immunoSEQ assay. On the authors' methods: Analyses were restricted to productive TCRB rearrangements. A clone was defined by a unique TCRB CDR3 sequence, and clonality was computed as a productive clonality index based on Shannon entropy. Repertoire overlap for a pair of samples was computed from each clone's template counts relative to total templates per sample. Flow cytometry-measured V-gene usage correlated with V-gene usage from TCRB sequencing, with a Spearman r of more than 0.6. Sourced from immuneACCESS, this table was stored by TCRdb with only in-frame sequences that have V and J called. A share of the clones is absent; for the studies checked, an unresolved V gene accounts for under half, and the remainder has no known explanation. V and J calls and clone size come straight from that table; D and trimming were deduced from the DNA. The sample data list about 33,000 clones, and more than 80% of these were observed just once. Together, the top ten hold more than 2.5% of the sample.

This TCR was sampled from a man aged 40-55 years in good health. This sequence uses TRBV7-8 and TRBJ1-5; a weak D assignment points to TRBD1 (5 bases agree). The sequenced material came from CD8+ T cells sorted from blood. The sequenced DNA: TGTGCCAGCAGCTTAGCTGGGGACCAGGAGCCCCAGCATTTT. Its protein is CASSLAGDQEPQHF.